This TCR beta chain was identified in a study of immune cell composition in non-small cell lung cancer. The study, taken as a whole, reports: No significant correlation existed between pack-years smoked and tumour clonality. Roughly 82% of squamous and about 30% of adenocarcinoma cases had tumour-associated clones >0.5%.

Between the trimmed V and J ends, which lost 6 bases and 3 bases, there was a span of 14 bases. Germline CDR1 MDHEN, CDR2 SYDVKM. The CDR3 is made up of 14 amino acids. Normal lung sampling was at least 3 cm from the tumour, as distant as possible. Frozen unsorted single-cell suspensions supplied the genomic DNA. About this clone itself: Its target is not known.

Repertoires were generated with immunoSEQ multiplex PCR, while TCRdb's copy carries only in-frame clones and drops some. Of around 5,000 clones listed, 70% to 90% are singletons. The sequence was collected from a human donor with non-small cell lung cancer. Some clones in this sample may be carry-over from other donors' samples. J is TRBJ1-1 and V is TRBV28; D is unclear. The sequencing input was non-adjacent lung tissue. The CDR3 region has the DNA TGTGCCAGCAGGTTAGGCATGGGCTACACTGAAGCTTTCTTT. It encodes CASRLGMGYTEAFF.